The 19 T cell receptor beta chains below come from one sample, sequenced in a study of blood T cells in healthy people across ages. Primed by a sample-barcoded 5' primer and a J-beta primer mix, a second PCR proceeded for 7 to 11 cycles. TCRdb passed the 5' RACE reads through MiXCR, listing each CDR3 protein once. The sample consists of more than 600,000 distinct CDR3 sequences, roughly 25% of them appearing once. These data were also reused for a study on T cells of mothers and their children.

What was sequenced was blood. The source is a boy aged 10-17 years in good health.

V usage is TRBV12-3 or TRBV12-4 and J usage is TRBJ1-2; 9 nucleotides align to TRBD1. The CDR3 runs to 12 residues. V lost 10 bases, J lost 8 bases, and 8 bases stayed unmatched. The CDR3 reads CAIWTGEDGYTF. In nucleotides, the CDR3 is TGTGCCATTTGGACAGGGGAGGACGGCTACACCTTC.

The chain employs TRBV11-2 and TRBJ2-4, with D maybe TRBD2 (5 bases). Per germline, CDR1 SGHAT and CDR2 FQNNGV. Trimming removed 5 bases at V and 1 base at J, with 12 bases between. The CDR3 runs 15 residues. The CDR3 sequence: CASSPQPGAKNIQYF. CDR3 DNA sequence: TGTGCCAGCAGCCCCCAACCGGGGGCCAAAAACATTCAGTACTTC.

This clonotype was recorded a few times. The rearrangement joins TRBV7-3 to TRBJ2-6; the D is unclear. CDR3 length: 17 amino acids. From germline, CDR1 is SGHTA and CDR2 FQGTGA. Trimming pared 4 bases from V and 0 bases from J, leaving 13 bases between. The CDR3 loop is CASSWAAFSSGANVLTF. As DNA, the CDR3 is TGTGCCAGCAGCTGGGCAGCCTTCTCCTCTGGGGCCAACGTCCTGACTTTC.

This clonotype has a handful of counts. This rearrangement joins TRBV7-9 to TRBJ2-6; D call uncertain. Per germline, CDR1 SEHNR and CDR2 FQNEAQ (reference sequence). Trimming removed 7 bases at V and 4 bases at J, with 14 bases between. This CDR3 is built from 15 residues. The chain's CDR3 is CASNKADGGANVLTF. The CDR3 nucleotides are TGTGCCAGCAACAAAGCCGACGGCGGGGCCAACGTCCTGACTTTC.

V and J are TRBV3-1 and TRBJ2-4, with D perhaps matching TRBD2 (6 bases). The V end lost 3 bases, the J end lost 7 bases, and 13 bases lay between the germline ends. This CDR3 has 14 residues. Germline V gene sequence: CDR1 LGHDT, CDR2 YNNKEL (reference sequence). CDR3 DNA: TGTGCCAGCAGCCAGGGGAGGTTTGGGAACATTCAGTACTTC. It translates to CASSQGRFGNIQYF.

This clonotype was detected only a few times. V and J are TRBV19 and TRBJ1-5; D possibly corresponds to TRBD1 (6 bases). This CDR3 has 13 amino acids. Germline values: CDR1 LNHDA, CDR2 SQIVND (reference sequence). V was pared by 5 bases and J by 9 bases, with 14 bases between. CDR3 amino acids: CASSSQGYPPQHF. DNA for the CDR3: TGTGCCAGTAGTTCCCAGGGGTATCCGCCCCAGCATTTT.

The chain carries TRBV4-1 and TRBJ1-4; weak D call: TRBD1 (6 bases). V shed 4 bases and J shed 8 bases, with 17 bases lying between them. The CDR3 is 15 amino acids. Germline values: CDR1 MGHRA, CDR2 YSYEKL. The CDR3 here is CASSPPGQVREKLFF. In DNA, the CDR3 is TGCGCCAGCAGCCCACCGGGACAAGTACGGGAAAAACTGTTTTTT.

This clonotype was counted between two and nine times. CDR3: CSLGGLVGGDTQYF. The CDR3 bases are TGCAGCTTGGGGGGACTAGTCGGGGGGGATACGCAGTATTTT. The chain combines TRBV29-1 with TRBJ2-3, with TRBD2 identical over 8 bases. The germline V gene encodes CDR1 SQVTM and CDR2 ANQGSEA. The CDR3 consists of 14 residues. The J segment lost 6 bases and the V segment lost 8 bases, leaving 13 bases of the junction unmatched.

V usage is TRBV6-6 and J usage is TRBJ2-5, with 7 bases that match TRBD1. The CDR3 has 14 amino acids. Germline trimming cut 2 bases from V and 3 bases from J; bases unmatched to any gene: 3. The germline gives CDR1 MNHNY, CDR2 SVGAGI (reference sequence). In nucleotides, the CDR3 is TGTGCCAGCAGTTACAGGGGGCAAGAAGAGACCCAGTACTTC. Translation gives CASSYRGQEETQYF.

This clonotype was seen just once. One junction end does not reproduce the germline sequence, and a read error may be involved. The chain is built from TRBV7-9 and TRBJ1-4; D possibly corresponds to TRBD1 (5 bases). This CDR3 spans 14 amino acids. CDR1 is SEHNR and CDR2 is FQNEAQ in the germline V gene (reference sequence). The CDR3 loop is CASSLGTAKEKLFF. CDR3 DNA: TGTGCCAGCAGCCTAGGGACGGCTAAGGAAAAACTGTTTTTT.

The CDR3 loop is CSVEDRAGSYEQYF. The CDR3 DNA reads TGCAGCGTTGAAGATCGGGCAGGGTCCTACGAGCAGTACTTC. The chain couples TRBV29-1 to TRBJ2-7, with a tentative D call TRBD1 (5 bases). Per germline, CDR1 SQVTM and CDR2 ANQGSEA. CDR3 length: 14 amino acids. Deletions cut 0 bases from V and 1 base from J, with 10 bases between.

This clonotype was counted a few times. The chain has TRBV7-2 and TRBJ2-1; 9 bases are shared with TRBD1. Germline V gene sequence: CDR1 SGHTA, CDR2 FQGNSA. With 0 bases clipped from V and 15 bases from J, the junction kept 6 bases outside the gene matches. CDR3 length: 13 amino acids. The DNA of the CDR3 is TGTGCCAGCAGCTTAGCTCTAGGACAGGGGTCGTTCTTC. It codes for CASSLALGQGSFF.

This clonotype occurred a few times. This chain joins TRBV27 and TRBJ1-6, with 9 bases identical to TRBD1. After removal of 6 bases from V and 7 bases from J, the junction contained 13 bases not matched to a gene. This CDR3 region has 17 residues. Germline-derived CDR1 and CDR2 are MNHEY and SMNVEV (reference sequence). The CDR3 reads CASRSEIIQGANSPLHF. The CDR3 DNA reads TGTGCCAGCAGATCAGAAATCATACAGGGGGCAAATTCACCCCTCCACTTT.

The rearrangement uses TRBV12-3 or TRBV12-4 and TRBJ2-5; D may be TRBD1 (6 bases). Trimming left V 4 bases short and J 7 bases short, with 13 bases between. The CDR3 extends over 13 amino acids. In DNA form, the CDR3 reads TGTGCCAGCAGTTATACAGGGAAGGCGACCCAGTACTTC. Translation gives CASSYTGKATQYF.

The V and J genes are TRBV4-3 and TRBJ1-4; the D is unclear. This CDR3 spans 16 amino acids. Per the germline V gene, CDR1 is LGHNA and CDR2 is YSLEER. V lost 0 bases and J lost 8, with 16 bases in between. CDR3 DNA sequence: TGCGCCAGCAGCCAAGATATTCAGGCCCTGGGGGAAAAACTGTTTTTT. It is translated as CASSQDIQALGEKLFF.

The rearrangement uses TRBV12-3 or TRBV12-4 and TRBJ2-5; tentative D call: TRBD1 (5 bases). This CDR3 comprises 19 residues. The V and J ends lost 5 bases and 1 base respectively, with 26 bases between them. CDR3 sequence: CASSPRRQNPYLAQETQYF. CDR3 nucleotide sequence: TGTGCCAGCAGTCCTAGAAGACAGAACCCGTACTTAGCCCAAGAGACCCAGTACTTC.

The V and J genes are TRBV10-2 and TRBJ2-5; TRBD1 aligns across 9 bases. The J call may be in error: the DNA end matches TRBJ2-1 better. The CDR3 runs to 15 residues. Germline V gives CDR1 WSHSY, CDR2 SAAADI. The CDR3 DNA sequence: TGCGCCAGCAGACAGGCAGGACAGGGGCCGGGTGAGCAGTTCTTC. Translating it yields CASRQAGQGPGEQFF.

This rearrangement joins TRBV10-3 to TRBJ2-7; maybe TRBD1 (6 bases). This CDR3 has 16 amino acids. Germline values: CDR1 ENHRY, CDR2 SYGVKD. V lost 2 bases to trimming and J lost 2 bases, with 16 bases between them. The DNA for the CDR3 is TGTGCCATCAGTGAGGGCTCACAGGGTAGCCCCTACGAGCAGTACTTC. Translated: CAISEGSQGSPYEQYF.

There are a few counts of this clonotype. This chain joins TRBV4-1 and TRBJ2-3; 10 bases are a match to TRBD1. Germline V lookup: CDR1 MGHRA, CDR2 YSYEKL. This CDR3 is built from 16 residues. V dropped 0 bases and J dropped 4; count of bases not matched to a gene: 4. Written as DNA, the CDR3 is TGCGCCAGCAGCCAAGATCGGGGGACAGGGGCAGATACGCAGTATTTT. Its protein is CASSQDRGTGADTQYF.